This T cell receptor beta chain emerged from a study of T cells in Graves' hyperthyroidism and ophthalmopathy. This clonotype was picked up a small number of times. This CDR3 spans 17 amino acids. CDR1 is SEHNR, CDR2 FQNEAQ, per germline (reference sequence). Trimming took off 5 bases at V and 5 bases at J, with 19 bases between the two ends. Amplification of TCR beta CDR3 regions used RNA as the template. The TCR CDR3 was amplified in a first-round RT-PCR using the HTBI primer set. One entry per CDR3 protein results from TCRdb running MiXCR on the multiplex PCR reads. The repertoire holds 400,000 to 500,000 distinct CDR3 sequences, with 14% to 15% as singletons.

The rearrangement uses TRBV7-9 and TRBJ1-6; a weak D match, TRBD1 (5 bases). Source material: blood. This TCR was sampled from a man aged 18 to 29 with Graves' ophthalmopathy. For the CDR3, the DNA is TGTGCCAGCAGCCAAACTCAAACAGGAACCCATAATTCACCCCTCCACTTT. Its protein is CASSQTQTGTHNSPLHF. The full variable domain, its missing parts supplied by reference TRBV7-9 and TRBJ1-6, is DTGVSQNPRHKITKRGQNVTFRCDPISEHNRLYWYRQTLGQGPEFLTYFQNEAQLEKSRLLSDRFSAERPKGSFSTLEIQRTEQGDSAMYLCASSQTQTGTHNSPLHFGNGTRLTVT.